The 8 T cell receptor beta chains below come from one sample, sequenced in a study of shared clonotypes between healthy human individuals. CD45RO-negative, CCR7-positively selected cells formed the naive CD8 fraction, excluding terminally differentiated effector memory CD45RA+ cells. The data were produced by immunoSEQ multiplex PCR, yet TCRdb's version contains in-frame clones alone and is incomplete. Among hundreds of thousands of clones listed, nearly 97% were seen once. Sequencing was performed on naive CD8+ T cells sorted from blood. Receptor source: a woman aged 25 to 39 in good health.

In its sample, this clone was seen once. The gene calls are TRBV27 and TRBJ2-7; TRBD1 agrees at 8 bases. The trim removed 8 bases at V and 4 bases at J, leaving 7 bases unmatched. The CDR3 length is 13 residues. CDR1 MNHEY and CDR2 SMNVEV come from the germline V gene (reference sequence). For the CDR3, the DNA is TGTGCCAGCGCGAGGACAGGGCTTTACGAGCAGTACTTC. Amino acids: CASARTGLYEQYF.

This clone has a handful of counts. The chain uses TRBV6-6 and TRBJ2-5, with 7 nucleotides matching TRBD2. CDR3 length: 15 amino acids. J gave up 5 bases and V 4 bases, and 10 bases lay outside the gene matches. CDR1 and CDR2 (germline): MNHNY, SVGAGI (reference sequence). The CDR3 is CASSLHLTSSETQYF. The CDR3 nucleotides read TGTGCCAGCAGTTTACATCTGACTAGCAGTGAGACCCAGTACTTC.

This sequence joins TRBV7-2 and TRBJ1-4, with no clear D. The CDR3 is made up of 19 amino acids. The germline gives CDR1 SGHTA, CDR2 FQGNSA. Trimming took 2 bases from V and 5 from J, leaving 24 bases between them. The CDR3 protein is CASSLWYSGRTPGNEKLFF. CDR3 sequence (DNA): TGTGCCAGCAGCTTATGGTATTCGGGCAGAACCCCTGGAAATGAAAAACTGTTTTTT.

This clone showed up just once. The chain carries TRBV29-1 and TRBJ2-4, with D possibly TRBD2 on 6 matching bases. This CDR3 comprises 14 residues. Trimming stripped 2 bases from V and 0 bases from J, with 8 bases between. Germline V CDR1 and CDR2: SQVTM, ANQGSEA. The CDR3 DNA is TGCAGCGTTGAATTAGCGGTAGCCAAAAACATTCAGTACTTC. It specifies CSVELAVAKNIQYF.

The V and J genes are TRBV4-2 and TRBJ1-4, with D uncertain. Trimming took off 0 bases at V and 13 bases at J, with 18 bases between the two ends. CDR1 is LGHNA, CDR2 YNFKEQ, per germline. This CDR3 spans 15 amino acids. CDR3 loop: CASSQEFSGRPGLFF. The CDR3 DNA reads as TGTGCCAGCAGCCAAGAATTCTCCGGGCGTCCAGGACTGTTTTTT.

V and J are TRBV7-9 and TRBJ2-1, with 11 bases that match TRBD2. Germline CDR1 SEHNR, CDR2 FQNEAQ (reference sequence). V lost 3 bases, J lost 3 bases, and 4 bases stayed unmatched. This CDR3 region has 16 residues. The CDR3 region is CASSLTSGIFYNEQFF. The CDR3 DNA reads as TGTGCCAGCAGCTTGACTAGCGGGATTTTCTACAATGAGCAGTTCTTC.

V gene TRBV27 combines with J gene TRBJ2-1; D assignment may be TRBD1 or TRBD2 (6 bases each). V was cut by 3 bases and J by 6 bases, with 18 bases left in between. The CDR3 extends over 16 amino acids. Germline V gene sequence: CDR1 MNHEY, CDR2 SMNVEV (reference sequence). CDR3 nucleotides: TGTGCCAGCAGTTTCGGGGGCGTAAGATATGGCAATGAGCAGTTCTTC. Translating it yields CASSFGGVRYGNEQFF.

The CDR3 loop is CASSLTGAALNEKLFF. The CDR3, as DNA: TGTGCCAGCAGCCTCACAGGGGCAGCACTTAATGAAAAACTGTTTTTT. The chain carries TRBV9 and TRBJ1-4, with 7 bases aligning to TRBD1. The germline CDR1 and CDR2 sequences are SGDLS and YYNGEE. V was clipped by 4 bases and J by 4 bases; unmatched bases: 10. The CDR3 has 16 residues.